The 30 T cell receptor beta chains presented below share a single source sample, sequenced in a study of cytomegalovirus exposure and HLA in healthy donors. PCR involved 60 Vbeta and 13 Jbeta primers. Using immunoSEQ multiplex PCR, the repertoire was profiled, and TCRdb retains in-frame clones only, with some absent. The sample holds 200,000 to 250,000 clones, about 72% seen once. Sequencing input: PBMCs. Receptor source: a male donor in good health and CMV-seronegative.

This chain connects TRBV5-1 to TRBJ2-2, with a weak D call TRBD2 (5 bases). The germline V gene has CDR1 SGHRS and CDR2 YFSETQ. The CDR3 loop spans 15 amino acids. Trimming pared 1 base from V and 0 bases from J, leaving 7 bases between. The DNA of the CDR3 is TGCGCCAGCAGCTTGTTCGGGACGAACACCGGGGAGCTGTTTTTT. Protein sequence: CASSLFGTNTGELFF. Full variable domain (missing parts from reference TRBV5-1 and TRBJ2-2): KAGVTQTPRYLIKTRGQQVTLSCSPISGHRSVSWYQQTPGQGLQFLFEYFSETQRNKGNFPGRFSGRQFSNSRSEMNVSTLELGDSALYLCASSLFGTNTGELFFGEGSRLTVL.

The V call is TRBV11-3, the J call TRBJ2-7, with TRBD1 identical over 7 bases. Germline-derived CDR1 and CDR2 are SGHNT and YENEEA. Germline trimming cut 2 bases from V and 7 bases from J; bases unmatched to any gene: 5. The CDR3 runs to 13 residues. The CDR3 spells CASSLKQGWEQYF. CDR3 in DNA: TGTGCCAGCAGCTTAAAACAGGGGTGGGAGCAGTACTTC.

Here the CDR3 reads CASSLAGTDHNEQFF. In DNA form, the CDR3 reads TGCGCCAGCAGCTTGGCCGGGACAGATCACAATGAGCAGTTCTTC. The V call is TRBV5-1, the J call TRBJ2-1, with 7 bases that match TRBD1. The V gene's germline CDR1 is SGHRS and CDR2 YFSETQ. This CDR3 is built from 15 residues. The ends lost 0 bases at V and 5 bases at J; junction bases unmatched: 5.

This clone was detected once. This chain uses TRBV7-9 with TRBJ2-7; 11 nucleotides agree with TRBD2. J gave up 1 base and V 5 bases, and 10 bases lay outside the gene matches. The CDR3 runs 17 residues. Germline V gives CDR1 SEHNR, CDR2 FQNEAQ (reference sequence). CDR3 DNA sequence: TGTGCCAGCAGCCCCGAGCTGACTAGCGGGACGTCCTACGAGCAGTACTTC. Protein product: CASSPELTSGTSYEQYF.

Here the CDR3 reads CASSQVVENEQYF. The CDR3 coding sequence is TGTGCCAGCAGCCAAGTTGTCGAGAACGAGCAGTACTTC. The gene calls are TRBV7-3 and TRBJ2-7; D ambiguous. V lost 5 bases, J lost 5 bases, and 13 bases lay in between. Germline values: CDR1 SGHTA, CDR2 FQGTGA. CDR3 length: 13 amino acids.

The chain combines TRBV6-6 with TRBJ2-7, with 7 nucleotides matching TRBD1. The CDR3 sequence is 16 residues long. V lost 2 bases to trimming and J lost 4 bases; unmatched junction nucleotides: 11. Germline-derived CDR1 and CDR2 are MNHNY and SVGAGI (reference sequence). The CDR3 protein is CASSYARTRGFYEQYF. The CDR3 DNA sequence: TGTGCCAGCAGTTACGCCCGAACCAGGGGGTTTTACGAGCAGTACTTC.

This chain connects TRBV5-1 to TRBJ2-7; 7 bases line up with TRBD2. Germline V gene data show CDR1 as SGHRS and CDR2 as YFSETQ. Trimming took 4 bases from V and 4 from J; bases not matched to a gene: 14. The CDR3 runs to 16 residues. The CDR3 loop reads CASSLYGGAGIYEQYF. The CDR3 DNA reads TGCGCCAGCAGCCTCTATGGGGGAGCGGGAATTTACGAGCAGTACTTC.

The chain has TRBV10-2 and TRBJ2-5; a weak D match, TRBD2 (6 bases). The CDR3 runs to 15 residues. Germline V lookup: CDR1 WSHSY, CDR2 SAAADI. V shed 0 bases and J shed 5 bases, with 13 bases lying between them. This CDR3 is CASSESLAPSETQYF. Here the CDR3 DNA reads TGCGCCAGCAGTGAGTCACTAGCTCCGTCGGAGACCCAGTACTTC.

About this clone itself: One junction end disagrees with the germline gene, perhaps due to a read error. The rearrangement joins TRBV7-9 to TRBJ1-2; TRBD1 aligns across 10 bases. Per the germline V gene, CDR1 is SEHNR and CDR2 is FQNEAQ (reference sequence). CDR3 size: 14 residues. The CDR3 nucleotides are TGTTCCAGCAGCTGGGACAGGGGCATTCATGGCTACACCTTC. Its translation: CSSSWDRGIHGYTF. Based on the CDR3 plus reference TRBV7-9 and TRBJ1-2, the full variable domain is DTGVSQNPRHKITKRGQNVTFRCDPISEHNRLYWYRQTLGQGPEFLTYFQNEAQLEKSRLLSDRFSAERPKGSFSTLEIQRTEQGDSAMYLCSSSWDRGIHGYTFGSGTRLTVV.

V gene TRBV29-1 combines with J gene TRBJ1-1; D ambiguous. Germline V gene data show CDR1 as SQVTM and CDR2 as ANQGSEA. The ends were cut back, 7 bases at V and 0 bases at J, with 6 bases in the middle. The CDR3 sequence is 11 residues long. Written as DNA, the CDR3 is TGCAGCGGTAGCGTGAACACTGAAGCTTTCTTT. The encoded protein is CSGSVNTEAFF. The variable domain in full, with the rest retrieved from reference TRBV29-1 and TRBJ1-1, is SAVISQKPSRDICQRGTSLTIQCQVDSQVTMMFWYRQQPGQSLTLIATANQGSEATYESGFVIDKFPISRPNLTFSTLTVSNMSPEDSSIYLCSGSVNTEAFFGQGTRLTVV.

The DNA of the CDR3 is TGCGCCAGCACCAGACTAGCGGGAGAACAAGAGACCCAGTACTTC. This gives the protein CASTRLAGEQETQYF. V usage is TRBV5-1 and J usage is TRBJ2-5; 12 positions agree with TRBD2. This CDR3 spans 15 amino acids. J gave up 2 bases and V 6 bases, and 5 bases lay outside the gene matches. Germline V gene sequence: CDR1 SGHRS, CDR2 YFSETQ.

The V call is TRBV19, the J call TRBJ2-7; TRBD2 might be the D (6 bases). The V gene lost 6 bases and the J gene lost 3 bases, with 12 bases spanning the gap. The CDR3 spans 13 residues. CDR1 is LNHDA, CDR2 SQIVND, per germline (reference sequence). The CDR3 DNA is TGTGCCAGTAGCTCGGGACTTGACTACGAGCAGTACTTC. Amino acids: CASSSGLDYEQYF.

The rearrangement uses TRBV7-2 and TRBJ2-3, with 7 bases lining up with TRBD2. V was clipped by 3 bases and J by 5 bases; unmatched bases: 8. Germline V gives CDR1 SGHTA, CDR2 FQGNSA. CDR3 length equals 15 residues. The CDR3, as DNA: TGTGCCAGCAGCTTTTGGGGGAGCGGGGAAGATACGCAGTATTTT. Its translation: CASSFWGSGEDTQYF.

The chain carries TRBV28 and TRBJ2-7; weak D call: TRBD1 (6 bases). V lost 2 bases and J 7 bases, leaving 18 bases between the germline ends. The CDR3 extends over 15 amino acids. Germline values: CDR1 MDHEN, CDR2 SYDVKM. The CDR3 DNA reads TGTGCCAGCAGTTTACCCTCCGGCAGGGGCTATGAGCAGTACTTC. Its protein is CASSLPSGRGYEQYF.

This clone was seen once. This chain uses TRBV4-1 with TRBJ1-2; D is ambiguous. The V gene lost 0 bases and the J gene lost 7 bases, with 15 bases spanning the gap. This CDR3 spans 15 amino acids. The germline CDR1 and CDR2 sequences are MGHRA and YSYEKL. The CDR3 loop reads CASSQDGAPLSGYTF. The DNA of the CDR3 is TGCGCCAGCAGCCAAGATGGAGCACCCCTATCTGGCTACACCTTC.

The J gene is TRBJ1-1, the V gene TRBV7-9; D is unclear. The CDR3 runs to 14 residues. CDR1 and CDR2 (germline): SEHNR, FQNEAQ (reference sequence). Trimming left V 2 bases short and J 2 bases short, with 9 bases between. CDR3 sequence: CASSLIPGNTEAFF. CDR3 bases: TGTGCCAGCAGCTTAATCCCAGGAAACACTGAAGCTTTCTTT.

This rearrangement joins TRBV4-1 to TRBJ1-2, with 7 positions matching TRBD1. V lost 2 bases, J lost 2 bases, and 8 bases stayed unmatched. There are 16 residues in the CDR3. The germline gives CDR1 MGHRA, CDR2 YSYEKL. The CDR3 here is CASSQSRQGGNYGYTF. CDR3 nucleotide sequence: TGCGCCAGCAGCCAATCACGACAGGGTGGGAACTATGGCTACACCTTC.

The chain uses TRBV18 and TRBJ1-5; D uncertain. CDR3 size: 16 residues. V lost 3 bases, J lost 0 bases, and 12 bases lay in between. Looked up from germline, CDR1 is KGHSH and CDR2 is LQKENI. The CDR3 here is CASSPFGVYSNQPQHF. The CDR3, as DNA: TGTGCCAGCTCACCTTTCGGGGTCTATAGCAATCAGCCCCAGCATTTT.

The genes are TRBV9 and TRBJ1-3; D uncertain. The length of the CDR3 is 15 residues. Germline V gene sequence: CDR1 SGDLS, CDR2 YYNGEE. Trimming took off 3 bases at V and 7 bases at J, with 17 bases between the two ends. Written as DNA, the CDR3 is TGTGCCAGCAGCGGGATCGGGGTCATCCGGAACACCATATATTTT. Residues: CASSGIGVIRNTIYF.

The CDR3 reads CASSHGQEVNEKLFF. CDR3 bases: TGTGCCAGCAGCCACGGACAAGAAGTTAATGAAAAACTGTTTTTT. V and J are TRBV5-4 and TRBJ1-4, with D perhaps matching TRBD1 (5 bases). The CDR3 is 15 amino acids. Germline lookup yields CDR1 SGHNT and CDR2 YYREEE (reference sequence). Trimming took 4 bases from V and 4 from J, leaving 14 bases between them.

The chain recombines TRBV28 with TRBJ2-7; D call uncertain. CDR3 length: 9 amino acids. The germline V gene has CDR1 MDHEN and CDR2 SYDVKM. CDR3 bases: TGTGGGGCAGGTTACGAGCAGTACTTC. Translation: CGAGYEQYF.

J is TRBJ2-7 and V is TRBV28; D is uncertain. Germline-derived CDR1 and CDR2 are MDHEN and SYDVKM. The germline V and J ends were trimmed by 5 bases and 6 bases, with 11 bases remaining between them. The CDR3 loop spans 12 amino acids. Here the CDR3 reads CASSPWRSEQYF. DNA for the CDR3: TGTGCCAGCAGTCCCTGGCGGAGCGAGCAGTACTTC.

V and J are TRBV9 and TRBJ2-2; maybe TRBD2 (6 bases). The germline V and J ends were trimmed by 4 bases and 7 bases, with 14 bases remaining between them. CDR3 length: 14 amino acids. The germline gives CDR1 SGDLS, CDR2 YYNGEE. The CDR3 sequence is CASSIPLAGGELFF. CDR3 in DNA: TGTGCCAGCAGCATTCCACTAGCTGGCGGGGAGCTGTTTTTT.

The rearrangement joins TRBV4-1 to TRBJ2-3; 7 bases map to TRBD2. CDR1 is MGHRA, CDR2 YSYEKL, per germline. With 6 bases clipped from V and 1 base from J, the junction kept 1 base outside the gene matches. The CDR3 length is 13 residues. The CDR3 here is CASSLAGTDTQYF. CDR3 sequence (DNA): TGCGCCAGCAGTCTAGCGGGCACAGATACGCAGTATTTT.

This clone was counted once. The chain carries TRBV5-1 and TRBJ2-7; 10 nucleotides line up with TRBD1. Germline V CDR1 and CDR2: SGHRS, YFSETQ. This CDR3 is 16 amino acids long. J lost 6 bases, V lost 3 bases, and 12 bases had no gene match. The CDR3 nucleotides are TGCGCCAGCAGCTCCAGCCCCGGGACAGGGGTTCTCGAGCAGTACTTC. Translated: CASSSSPGTGVLEQYF.

The CDR3: CASSEHRGNQPQHF. In DNA form, the CDR3 reads TGTGCCAGTAGTGAGCACAGGGGAAATCAGCCCCAGCATTTT. J is TRBJ1-5 and V is TRBV19; 7 bases fit TRBD1. The V gene's germline CDR1 is LNHDA and CDR2 SQIVND (reference sequence). The J segment lost 4 bases and the V segment lost 5 bases, leaving 5 bases of the junction unmatched. This CDR3 contains 14 residues. Full variable domain (outside the CDR3, taken from reference TRBV19 and TRBJ1-5): DGGITQSPKYLFRKEGQNVTLSCEQNLNHDAMYWYRQDPGQGLRLIYYSQIVNDFQKGDIAEGYSVSREKKESFPLTVTSAQKNPTAFYLCASSEHRGNQPQHFGDGTRLSIL.

V gene TRBV9 combines with J gene TRBJ2-3; D gene uncertain. The CDR3 extends over 12 amino acids. Trimming took 5 bases from V and 0 from J, leaving 4 bases between them. Germline loops: CDR1 SGDLS, CDR2 YYNGEE. CDR3 residues: CASSESTDTQYF. CDR3 DNA: TGTGCCAGCAGTGAGAGCACAGATACGCAGTATTTT.

The chain has TRBV7-2 and TRBJ2-1, with 12 nucleotides matching TRBD2. Germline loops: CDR1 SGHTA, CDR2 FQGNSA. V shed 3 bases and J 9 bases; nucleotides not matched to a gene: 9. This CDR3 is built from 16 residues. CDR3 in amino acids: CASSLGLAGGPREQFF. The CDR3 DNA reads as TGTGCCAGCAGCTTGGGCCTAGCGGGAGGGCCTCGTGAGCAGTTCTTC.

As to this clone: Other DNA sequences of this sample code for an identical CDR3. The chain joins TRBV5-1 to TRBJ1-2; 9 bases are a match to TRBD1. Germline assignment: CDR1 SGHRS and CDR2 YFSETQ. The J segment lost 2 bases and the V segment lost 4 bases, leaving 3 bases of the junction unmatched. This CDR3 has 14 amino acids. The CDR3: CASSPGQGNYGYTF. Here the CDR3 DNA reads TGCGCCAGCAGCCCGGGACAGGGAAACTATGGCTACACCTTC.

This chain connects TRBV19 to TRBJ2-1, with a possible D match to TRBD2 (5 bases). There are 12 residues in the CDR3. CDR1 LNHDA and CDR2 SQIVND come from the germline V gene (reference sequence). The V gene lost 3 bases and the J gene lost 10 bases, with 10 bases spanning the gap. The CDR3 bases are TGTGCCAGTAGTATTCGGCGGGCCGAGCAGTTCTTC. Amino acid sequence: CASSIRRAEQFF.